This TCR beta chain emerged from a study of molecular identifiers for immune sequencing clone quantification. This clonotype was detected a few times. The antigen is unknown. A much larger clone is a single base away; this may be a read error. Given the absence of the conserved phenylalanine or tryptophan at the CDR3 end, a read error is likely. Naive CD8 sequencing libraries were generated from about 21,000 to 970,000 sorted cells, with 10%, 30% or 50% RNA as input. General study points: Spiked Jurkat TCR RNA originating from one cell could reportedly be identified amid approximately 950,000 naive cells.

A single record per CDR3 protein comes from TCRdb applying MiXCR to the PCR reads. In the table there are approximately 35,000 distinct CDR3 sequences, about 18% of which are singletons. V was trimmed by 4 bases and J by 0 bases, leaving 15 bases between them. Germline assignment: CDR1 PRHDT and CDR2 FYEKMQ (reference sequence). CDR3 length: 16 amino acids. The gene calls are TRBV13 and TRBJ1-1; the D gene is possibly TRBD1 (6 bases). The sample consisted of naive CD8+ T cells from blood, with Jurkat cell RNA spiked in. Regarding subset: FACS-sorted CD8+CD4-CCR7+CD45RA+ naive T cells. This sequence was found in a human donor in good health. Some libraries in this study had Jurkat cell RNA spiked in. As DNA, the CDR3 is TGTGCCAGCAGCTATAGGACAGTTCTCATGAACACTGAAGCTTTCTCT. This sequence encodes CASSYRTVLMNTEAFS.